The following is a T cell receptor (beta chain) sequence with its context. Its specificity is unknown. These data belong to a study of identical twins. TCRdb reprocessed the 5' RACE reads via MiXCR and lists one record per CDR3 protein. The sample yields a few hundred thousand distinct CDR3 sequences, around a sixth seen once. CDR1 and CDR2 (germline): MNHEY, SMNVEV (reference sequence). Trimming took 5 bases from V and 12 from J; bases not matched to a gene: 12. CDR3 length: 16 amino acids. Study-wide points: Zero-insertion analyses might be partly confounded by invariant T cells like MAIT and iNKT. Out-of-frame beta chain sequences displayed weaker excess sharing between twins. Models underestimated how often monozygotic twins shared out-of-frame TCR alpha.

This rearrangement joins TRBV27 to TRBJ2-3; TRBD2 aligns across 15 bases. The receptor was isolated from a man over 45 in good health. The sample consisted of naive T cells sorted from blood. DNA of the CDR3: TGTGCCAGCAGTCCAGGGGGACTAGCGGGGGGACGGGTCCAGTATTTT. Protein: CASSPGGLAGGRVQYF.